The clone carrying this T cell receptor (beta chain) has only one observation. This record comes from a study of blood T cell repertoires in COVID-19. Whole-study context: Spain, Italy and the United States supplied samples that represented acute and convalescent COVID-19. From T cells, B-cell-depleted T cells, or PBMCs came the material, which was cDNA or gDNA.

In the original analysis: Amplification from reference gene primers served as the basis for estimated nucleated cell counts. Data came from immunoSEQ multiplex PCR; TCRdb stores just in-frame clones and leaves some out. The DNA gave D and trimming, while V, J and clone size come from that table. This repertoire shows 380,000 or so clones, about 89% found once; its top ten account for more than 0.95%. The length of the CDR3 is 15 residues. CDR1 MNHEY and CDR2 SVGAGI come from the germline V gene. The ends were cut back, 5 bases at V and 7 bases at J, with 15 bases in the middle. The specimen was peripheral blood. This chain joins TRBV6-5 and TRBJ1-6; a possible D gene is TRBD1 (5 bases). This receptor was identified in a man aged 35-49 years with acute or convalescent COVID-19. The CDR3 nucleotides read TGTGCCAGCAGTCGGGCAGGGCACCAAAATTCACCCCTCCACTTT. This codes for CASSRAGHQNSPLHF.